This TCR beta chain was sequenced during a study of long-term antiretroviral therapy in people with HIV. Germline assignment: CDR1 MNHEY and CDR2 SVGAGI. V dropped 2 bases and J dropped 0 bases, with 7 bases sitting between them. The CDR3 runs to 14 residues. Run at survey level, the immunoSEQ assay was version v3.0. Produced via immunoSEQ multiplex PCR; TCRdb's table is partial and in-frame only. The profile shows some 20,000 clones, 80% to 90% of them singletons. The sequence was obtained from a middle-aged man with HIV. The V and J genes are TRBV6-5 and TRBJ1-2; no firm D call. Sequences were derived from unsorted PBMCs, sampled 4.2 years after starting antiretroviral therapy. CDR3 coding DNA: TGTGCCAGCAGTTACGGGTTGGCTAACTATGGCTACACCTTC. Its protein is CASSYGLANYGYTF.